Listed below are T cell receptor beta chains from one sample, sequenced in a study of blood T cell repertoires in COVID-19. Assay: immunoSEQ multiplex PCR; the TCRdb copy retains only in-frame clones and omits some. The sample carries 150,000 to 200,000 clones, 65% to 85% recorded once. Sequencing input: PBMCs or T cells enriched from blood (not recorded which). These receptors all stem from a middle-aged man who had recovered from COVID-19. The conserved cysteine and the conserved F or W are not part of the CDR3 here.

j_call	v_call	cdr3_aa
TRBJ2-1	TRBV4-2	ASSQDWPRGSNEQF
TRBJ1-2	TRBV2	ASSGDKEWGRDYGYT
TRBJ2-7	TRBV29-1	SVAGGLESSYEQY
TRBJ1-6	TRBV10-2	ASSDMGALVPPLH
TRBJ1-4	TRBV7-9	ASSLGEGGEKLF
TRBJ1-5	TRBV7-2	ASSSRTGNQPQH
TRBJ2-2	TRBV30	AWGKGVAGELF
TRBJ2-7	TRBV28	ASSSGQSYEQY
TRBJ1-1	TRBV5-1	ASSLDGLLGGAEAF
TRBJ1-2	TRBV7-2	ASSLKTLRDYGYT
TRBJ1-1	TRBV4-1	ASSQTGQGGGTEAF
TRBJ1-2	TRBV5-1	ASSLDQANYGYT
TRBJ1-2	TRBV19	ASSIPGIDGYT
TRBJ2-6	TRBV7-9	ASSLAFGQTGANVLT